The rows below give T cell receptor beta chains drawn from one sample of a study of CD8 T cells in Susac syndrome. Using its own MiXCR run on the immunoSEQ multiplex PCR reads, TCRdb lists one record per CDR3 protein. The repertoire has about 140,000 distinct CDR3 sequences, 94% of them found once; the top ten carry 0.07% to 0.1%. Specimen: CD4+ T cells from PBMCs. The receptors originated from a human donor in good health. The CDR3 runs from the conserved cysteine through the conserved F or W. Fields, in order: D gene, J gene, V gene, clone size, CDR3 DNA, CDR3 protein. D genes are given only for firm matches. A row's size may be missing; if present it is once, few, many or a size class.

-	TRBJ2-2	TRBV5-1	once	TGCGCCAGCAGCTTGAGTAGTAGGACCGGGGAGCTGTTTTTT	CASSLSSRTGELFF
TRBD2	TRBJ2-1	TRBV20-1	-	TGCAGTGCTAGAGACCCCCTTCAACGCGGGAGATCCTACAATGAGCAGTTCTTC	CSARDPLQRGRSYNEQFF
TRBD2	TRBJ2-7	TRBV2	-	TGTGCCAGCAGAGGGGACTACTCCTACGAGCAGTACTTC	CASRGDYSYEQYF
-	TRBJ2-2	TRBV4-1	-	TGCGCCAGCAGCCGCGCAGGGGAGACCGGGGAGCTGTTTTTT	CASSRAGETGELFF
-	TRBJ1-4	TRBV20-1	-	TGCAGTGCTTCGGAGGGGGAAAAACTGTTTTTT	CSASEGEKLFF
-	TRBJ1-4	TRBV20-1	-	TGCAGTGCCAGGGGTCTATCAGGCGAAAAACTGTTTTTT	CSARGLSGEKLFF
-	TRBJ1-2	TRBV19	-	TGTGCCAGTAGGGGACCGCCGGGCTATGGCTACACCTTC	CASRGPPGYGYTF
TRBD2	TRBJ2-4	TRBV6-2/TRBV6-3	-	TGTGCCAGCAGTTTGGCGGGAGCCTCCATTCAGTACTTC	CASSLAGASIQYF
TRBD2	TRBJ2-1	TRBV11-2	once	TGTGCCAGCAGCGTAGGGACTAGCGGGAGCCTTGAGCAGTTCTTC	CASSVGTSGSLEQFF
TRBD1	TRBJ1-1	TRBV30	-	TGTGCCTGGAGTGCGGGACAGGGGGGGTCCGTTGGAGCTTTCTTT	CAWSAGQGGSVGAFF
-	TRBJ2-5	TRBV5-1	once	TGCGCCAGCAGCTTGTTCCCCAGGGCCTTACAAGAGACCCAGTACTTC	CASSLFPRALQETQYF
TRBD1	TRBJ1-2	TRBV11-2	few	TGTGCCAGCAGCCATGGGACAGGGCGAGTCTATGGCTACACCTTC	CASSHGTGRVYGYTF
TRBD2	TRBJ2-7	TRBV5-1	-	TGCGCCAGCAGCTCAAAGGGGACTAGCGACGAGCAGTACTTC	CASSSKGTSDEQYF
TRBD2	TRBJ2-7	TRBV27	-	TGTGCCAGCAGTCCGCCGGGACTAGCGAACTACGAGCAGTACTTC	CASSPPGLANYEQYF
-	TRBJ2-1	TRBV7-3	-	TGTGCCAGCAGCCGAGTCCTGAGCTCCTACAATGAGCAGTTCTTC	CASSRVLSSYNEQFF
-	TRBJ2-5	TRBV28	-	TGTGCCAGCATCTCCCTGCGTGGTTTAGGGGAGACCCAGTACTTC	CASISLRGLGETQYF
-	TRBJ2-7	TRBV28	-	TGTGCCAGCAGCCCAGACCTGTCCTACGAGCAGTACTTC	CASSPDLSYEQYF
TRBD2	TRBJ2-7	TRBV29-1	-	TGCAGCGTTGAAAGAGCGGGAGGGAGCGAGCAGTACTTC	CSVERAGGSEQYF
-	TRBJ1-2	TRBV28	-	TGTGCCAGCACAGGGGCAAACTATGGCTACACCTTC	CASTGANYGYTF
-	TRBJ1-1	TRBV6-6	-	TGTGCCAGCAGTATTATGAACACTGAAGCTTTCTTT	CASSIMNTEAFF